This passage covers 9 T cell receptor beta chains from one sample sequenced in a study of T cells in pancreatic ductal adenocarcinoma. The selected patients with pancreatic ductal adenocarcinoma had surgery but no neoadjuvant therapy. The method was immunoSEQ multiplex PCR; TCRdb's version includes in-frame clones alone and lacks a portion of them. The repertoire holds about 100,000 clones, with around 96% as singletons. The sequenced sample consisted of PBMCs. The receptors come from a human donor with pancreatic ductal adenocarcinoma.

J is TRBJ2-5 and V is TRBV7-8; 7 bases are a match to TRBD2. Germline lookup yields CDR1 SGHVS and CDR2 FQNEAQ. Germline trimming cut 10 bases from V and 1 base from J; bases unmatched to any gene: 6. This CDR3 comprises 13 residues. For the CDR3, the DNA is TGTGCCACTTTCGGGGGGACCCAAGAGACCCAGTACTTC. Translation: CATFGGTQETQYF.

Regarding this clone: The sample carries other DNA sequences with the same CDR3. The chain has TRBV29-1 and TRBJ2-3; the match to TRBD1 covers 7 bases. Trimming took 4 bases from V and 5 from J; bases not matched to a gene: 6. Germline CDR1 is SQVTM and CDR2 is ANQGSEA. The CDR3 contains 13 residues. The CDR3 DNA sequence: TGCAGCGTTGCGAGGGGGCGTGGAGATACGCAGTATTTT. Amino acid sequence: CSVARGRGDTQYF.

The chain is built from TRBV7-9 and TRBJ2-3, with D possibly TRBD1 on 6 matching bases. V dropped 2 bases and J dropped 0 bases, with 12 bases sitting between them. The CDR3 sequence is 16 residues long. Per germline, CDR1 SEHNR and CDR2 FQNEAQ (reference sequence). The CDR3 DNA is TGTGCCAGCAGCTTAAACTTCGACAGGAGCACAGATACGCAGTATTTT. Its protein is CASSLNFDRSTDTQYF.

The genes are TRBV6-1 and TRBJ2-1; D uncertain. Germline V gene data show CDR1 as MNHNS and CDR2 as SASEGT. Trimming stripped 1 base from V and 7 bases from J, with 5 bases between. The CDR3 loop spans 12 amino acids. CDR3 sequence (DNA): TGTGCCAGCAGTGAAGTCGGTAATGAGCAGTTCTTC. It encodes CASSEVGNEQFF.

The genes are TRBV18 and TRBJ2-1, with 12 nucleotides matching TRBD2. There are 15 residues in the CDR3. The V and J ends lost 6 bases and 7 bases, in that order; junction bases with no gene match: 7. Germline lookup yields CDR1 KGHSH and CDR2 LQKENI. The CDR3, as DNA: TGTGCCAGCTCGACGACTAGCGGGAGTTGGAATGAGCAGTTCTTC. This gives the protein CASSTTSGSWNEQFF.

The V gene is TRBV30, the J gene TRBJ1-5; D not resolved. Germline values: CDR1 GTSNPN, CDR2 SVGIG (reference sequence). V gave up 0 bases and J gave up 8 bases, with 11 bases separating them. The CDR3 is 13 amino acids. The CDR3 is CAWSVGTREPQHF. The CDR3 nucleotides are TGTGCCTGGAGTGTGGGTACTCGGGAGCCCCAGCATTTT.

CDR3 amino acids: CATGGRTNTDTQYF. Here the CDR3 DNA reads TGTGCAACCGGAGGGAGGACGAACACAGATACGCAGTATTTT. This chain links TRBV2 with TRBJ2-3, with D possibly TRBD2 on 6 matching bases. The length of the CDR3 is 14 residues. Germline loops: CDR1 SNHLY, CDR2 FYNNEI.

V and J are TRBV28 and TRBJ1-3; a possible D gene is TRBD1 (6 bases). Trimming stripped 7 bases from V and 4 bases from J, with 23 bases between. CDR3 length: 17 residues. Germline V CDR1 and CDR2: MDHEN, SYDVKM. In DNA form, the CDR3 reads TGTGCCAGCACCGCGCGGGGGCGGAGGCTCCAAGGAAACACCATATATTTT. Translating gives CASTARGRRLQGNTIYF.

This CDR3 is CASSSLRQETQYF. DNA for the CDR3: TGTGCCAGCAGCTCCCTTCGTCAAGAGACCCAGTACTTC. The rearrangement joins TRBV7-9 to TRBJ2-5; D remains ambiguous. V lost 4 bases to trimming and J lost 2 bases, with 8 bases between them. Per germline, CDR1 SEHNR and CDR2 FQNEAQ (reference sequence). The CDR3 totals 13 residues.